The source of this TCR beta chain is a study of beta chain features in type 1 diabetes (dated by TCRdb to about 2018). Turning to the overall study: Mean age, gender distribution, total cell number and subset yield were not different between patients and healthy donors. A total of some 110 million sorted cells were examined across all samples, and a strong correlation was observed between cell number per subset and RNA yield. In the study, TCRB repertoires of sorted circulating CD4+ T cell subsets from recently diagnosed type 1 diabetes patients were compared with those of matched healthy donors. Whereas all 30 or so donors provided naive and central memory subsets, regulatory and stem cell-like memory subsets were isolated from just 8 patients and about 8 healthy donors.

V loses 2 bases of germline sequence and J loses 2 bases, and the interval between the two ends is 9 bases. The CDR3 goes from the cysteine to the phenylalanine over 14 residues. Only the CDR3 region is kept as DNA, spanning 42 bases read in frame from base 1. In the germline V gene (reference sequence), CDR1 corresponds to SEHNR and CDR2 to FQNEAQ. The entire amount of isolated RNA was reverse transcribed using the High Capacity cDNA Reverse Transcription Kit, so the sequenced TCRB transcripts were expressed ones. Deep immunoSEQ sequencing was performed on naive, central memory and regulatory T cell samples, with an average of roughly 3.5 million total reads per sample. After sorted cells were lysed in RLT buffer, RNA was extracted with DNase-treated RNeasy Micro or Mini kits, with the choice depending on cell number. To prevent cross-contamination, each cell subset was processed individually, whereas patient and healthy donor samples were processed jointly. The immunoSEQ multiplex PCR was used to amplify TCRB sequences from cDNA, yielding 87-bp fragments that span the CDR3 region. Amplicons were sequenced on the Illumina HiSeq platform. In the authors' own workflow: Synthetic template baselines were used to correct PCR bias computationally, reads within Hamming distance 2 were collapsed, and singletons that could not be merged were discarded. By aligning reads against IMGT, V, D and J genes, CDR3 length, and insertions or deletions at six rearrangement sites were assigned. Within each subset, clonotype counts were normalized to the number of sorted cells before true diversity and Gini coefficients were calculated with the tcR R package. The overlap coefficient, calculated on TCRB nucleotide sequences, was used to measure repertoire sharing. As a proxy for the pre-selection repertoire, out-of-frame TCRB sequences from naive cells were analyzed. TCRdb retrieved this table from immuneACCESS and kept in-frame rearrangements only. Not all clones are present; in checked studies, unresolved V genes account for under half, and no reason is known for the remainder. The V and J calls and clone size are taken from that table; D and trimming were inferred from the DNA. Present in this sample are hundreds of thousands of clones, more than 12% of which were seen just once. Roughly 0.04% of the sample belongs to the ten largest clones.

The study at large found these results: Type 1 diabetes patients showed a moderate but significant shortening of TCRB CDR3 length in all four CD4+ subsets. Because the HLA sub-analyses included only small numbers of individuals, any influence of HLA type on TCRB rearrangement was left unresolved. Shorter templates might have been favored by PCR, but patient and control samples were amplified and corrected together, so both groups would have been affected equally by any skew. Naive, central memory and regulatory TCRB repertoires appeared to be more similar among patients than among healthy donors. Because cDNA rather than genomic DNA was sequenced, highly expressing activated cells could have been over-represented, although no difference in activation and CD3 levels was found between groups. Patients with type 1 diabetes made fewer insertions and deleted more nucleotides at VDJ recombination sites, implying thymic rearrangement abnormalities.

Each donor gave one peripheral blood draw, roughly 120 mL on average, collected into heparinised tubes. A BD FACSAria II and a panel including CD45RO, CCR7, CD25, CD127, CD95 and CD27 were used to sort naive, central memory, regulatory and stem cell-like memory CD4+ T cells. Purity was above 95% for every sorted population. PBMCs were isolated immediately by Lymphoprep density gradient centrifugation and stained directly without culture. To minimize batch effects, samples were stained and sorted in pairs, one healthy donor with one patient per experiment. This clone has only a few counts. Its cognate antigen has yet to be identified. No clone much larger than this one lies a single base away; base qualities are absent.

The sequenced material came from naive CD4+ T cells from blood. The sample's cell subset or site label is to be understood as: true naive CD4+ T cells. The receptor was derived from a man in his late teens or twenties with type 1 diabetes. This chain is built from TRBV7-9 and TRBJ2-5, with the D gene not clear enough to name. The nucleotide sequence is given as TGTGCCAGCAGCTTACATCAGGTTCAAGAGACCCAGTACTTC. It specifies CASSLHQVQETQYF.